This TCR beta chain was sequenced during a study of T cells in Graves' hyperthyroidism and ophthalmopathy. J was trimmed by 5 bases and V by 7 bases; bases with no gene match: 3. The CDR3 length is 12 residues. CDR1 and CDR2 from the germline V gene are MNHEY and SVGEGT. As to this clonotype: The antigen is unknown.

General study results and limits: Stable hyperthyroidism was separated from ophthalmopathy by a model based on 13 V-J features.

For ophthalmopathy patients, the Clinical Activity Score was at least 3 and the NOSPECS grade at least 4; duration was under 3 months. Each 10 ml fresh peripheral blood draw supplied the PBMCs. Amplified TCR beta CDR3 regions derived from RNA transcripts. An initial round of RT-PCR targeting the TCR CDR3 relied on the HTBI primer set. MiXCR was run by TCRdb on the multiplex PCR reads, yielding one entry per CDR3 protein. The sample yields 550,000 to 700,000 distinct CDR3 sequences, roughly 14% seen once. This chain uses TRBV6-2 or TRBV6-3 with TRBJ2-5; 8 nucleotides align to TRBD1. This clonotype was sampled from a woman aged 40 to 50 with Graves' ophthalmopathy. The sample consisted of blood. For the CDR3, the DNA is TGTGCCAGCAAACGGACAGGGGAGACCCAGTACTTC. Its translation is CASKRTGETQYF.